This T cell receptor (beta chain) was identified during a study of cytomegalovirus exposure and HLA in healthy donors. Study outcomes and limitations: Most observed TCR sequences were rare, whereas some public TCRs were detected in many donors. TCR beta chains associated with HLA were, in a later analysis, more clonally expanded than equally common others. Productive status was seen about 87% or about 30% of the time for most TCR beta V segments in an earlier analysis. Upon later analysis, TCR association rates were observed to vary by HLA locus, being highest for DRB1 and lowest for HLA-C.

Primers: 60 Vbeta forward and 13 Jbeta reverse. Method: immunoSEQ multiplex PCR; TCRdb's copy keeps in-frame clones and lacks some. The sample consists of some 120,000 clones, 75% to 85% of them appearing once. This CDR3 is 15 amino acids long. Germline V CDR1 and CDR2: LNHDA, SQIVND (reference sequence). For this clone: Its specificity is not known. Germline is not matched at one junction end, which may reflect a read error.

Sequenced sample: PBMCs. The sequence came from a male donor in good health and CMV-seropositive. The V call is TRBV19, the J call TRBJ1-5; D is perhaps TRBD1 (6 bases). The CDR3, as DNA: TGTGCCAGTGGTATAGCGTCGGGGGGCGGGCAGCCCCAGCATTTT. Translating it yields CASGIASGGGQPQHF. Drawing the rest from reference TRBV19 and TRBJ1-5, the complete variable domain is DGGITQSPKYLFRKEGQNVTLSCEQNLNHDAMYWYRQDPGQGLRLIYYSQIVNDFQKGDIAEGYSVSREKKESFPLTVTSAQKNPTAFYLCASGIASGGGQPQHFGDGTRLSIL.